A selection of T cell receptor beta chains follows, all from one sample in a study of blood T cell repertoires in COVID-19. Only in-frame clones appear in the TCRdb table, and some are missing; sequencing was by immunoSEQ multiplex PCR. The top ten clones hold 10% to 15% of a sample with approximately 76,000 clones, 86% of them seen once. Sequenced sample: peripheral blood. The receptors come from a woman between 55 and 75 years old with acute or convalescent COVID-19. CDR3s include the opening cysteine and the closing phenylalanine or tryptophan. The order of the fields is J gene, D gene, V gene, clone size, CDR3 DNA, CDR3 protein. D genes are given only for firm matches. For some rows the clone size is stated as once, few or many, or as a class when expanded; others skip it.

j_call: TRBJ2-5; d_call: -; v_call: TRBV11-3; clone_size: -; cdr3_nt: TGTGCCAGCAGCTTAGGCCCGAGCGAGGGGACCCAGTACTTC; cdr3_aa: CASSLGPSEGTQYF
j_call: TRBJ2-7; d_call: -; v_call: TRBV7-9; clone_size: -; cdr3_nt: TGTGCCACCGTACCGGGACAAGGAATATCCTACGAGCAGTACTTC; cdr3_aa: CATVPGQGISYEQYF
j_call: TRBJ1-5; d_call: TRBD1; v_call: TRBV19; clone_size: -; cdr3_nt: TGTGCCAGTAGTTCTACCGGGACAGGGGAGGGACAGCCCCAGCATTTT; cdr3_aa: CASSSTGTGEGQPQHF
j_call: TRBJ2-1; d_call: TRBD2; v_call: TRBV7-3; clone_size: -; cdr3_nt: TGTGCCAGCAGCTTAGACGGGGGGGCCTACAATGAGCAGTTCTTC; cdr3_aa: CASSLDGGAYNEQFF
j_call: TRBJ2-5; d_call: TRBD2; v_call: TRBV5-1; clone_size: -; cdr3_nt: TGCGCCAGCAGCCTGGGACTACAAGAGACCCAGTACTTC; cdr3_aa: CASSLGLQETQYF
j_call: TRBJ1-2; d_call: -; v_call: TRBV4-1; clone_size: -; cdr3_nt: TGCGCCAGCAGCCAAGGCCTGCTTGAGGCTGGTTACGAAGGCTACACCTTC; cdr3_aa: CASSQGLLEAGYEGYTF
j_call: TRBJ2-1; d_call: TRBD2; v_call: TRBV5-1; clone_size: -; cdr3_nt: TGCGCCAGCAGGTTCGATATTAGGCTAGCGGACTACAATGAGCAGTTCTTC; cdr3_aa: CASRFDIRLADYNEQFF
j_call: TRBJ2-3; d_call: -; v_call: TRBV7-2; clone_size: -; cdr3_nt: TGTGCCAGCTCCCCACAGGGCTCGGGCACAGATACGCAGTATTTT; cdr3_aa: CASSPQGSGTDTQYF
j_call: TRBJ1-6; d_call: TRBD1; v_call: TRBV5-1; clone_size: -; cdr3_nt: TGCGCCAGCAGCCGAGAAGGGGACAGGGGTTCACCCCTCCACTTT; cdr3_aa: CASSREGDRGSPLHF
j_call: TRBJ1-2; d_call: -; v_call: TRBV7-2; clone_size: -; cdr3_nt: TGTGCCAGCAGCTTACGGCAGGGGTCTAACTATGGCTACACCTTC; cdr3_aa: CASSLRQGSNYGYTF
j_call: TRBJ1-3; d_call: -; v_call: TRBV28; clone_size: -; cdr3_nt: TGTGCCAGCAGTACAGGCTCTGGAAACACCATATATTTT; cdr3_aa: CASSTGSGNTIYF
j_call: TRBJ1-2; d_call: -; v_call: TRBV6-5; clone_size: once; cdr3_nt: TGTGCCAGCAGTTATTCAGGTTACGGCTATGGCTACACCTTC; cdr3_aa: CASSYSGYGYGYTF
j_call: TRBJ2-3; d_call: TRBD2; v_call: TRBV10-1; clone_size: -; cdr3_nt: TGCGCCAGCAGTGAGTCGACTCGGCCTAGCGGGGGGACAGATACGCAGTATTTT; cdr3_aa: CASSESTRPSGGTDTQYF
j_call: TRBJ2-1; d_call: TRBD1; v_call: TRBV29-1; clone_size: once; cdr3_nt: TGCAGCGTTGAAGTACCGGGACAGCGTTGGGGGTTCTTC; cdr3_aa: CSVEVPGQRWGFF
j_call: TRBJ2-1; d_call: -; v_call: TRBV5-1; clone_size: -; cdr3_nt: TGCGCCAGCAGCCAAGAAGTGGGGCCGGGCAATGAGCAGTTCTTC; cdr3_aa: CASSQEVGPGNEQFF
j_call: TRBJ2-1; d_call: -; v_call: TRBV5-6; clone_size: -; cdr3_nt: TGTGCCAGCAGCTTGGTGACTAGTTTCTACAATGAGCAGTTCTTC; cdr3_aa: CASSLVTSFYNEQFF
j_call: TRBJ1-1; d_call: -; v_call: TRBV5-1; clone_size: -; cdr3_nt: TGCGCCAGCAGCTTGGCCCTAGAGAACACTGAAGCTTTCTTT; cdr3_aa: CASSLALENTEAFF
j_call: TRBJ2-7; d_call: -; v_call: TRBV2; clone_size: -; cdr3_nt: TGTGCCAGCAGTGAACTGGAGAGGCCCTACGAGCAGTACTTC; cdr3_aa: CASSELERPYEQYF
j_call: TRBJ2-5; d_call: -; v_call: TRBV13; clone_size: -; cdr3_nt: TGTGCCAGCAGCCTTCGAGGGGGTGGCCAAGAGACCCAGTACTTC; cdr3_aa: CASSLRGGGQETQYF
j_call: TRBJ1-1; d_call: -; v_call: TRBV5-1; clone_size: -; cdr3_nt: TGCGCCAGCAGCTTGGAACAGAACACTGAAGCTTTCTTT; cdr3_aa: CASSLEQNTEAFF